The 7 T cell receptor beta chains below were found in one sample sequenced in a study of T-cell reconstitution after alpha-beta-depleted transplantation in children. Researchers prepared the TCRbeta library using unique molecular identifiers, the study reports. TCRdb reprocessed the PCR reads with MiXCR, giving one entry per CDR3 protein. The sample holds 580,000 or so distinct CDR3 sequences, 23% seen once. Sequencing was performed on PBMCs, mostly from graft donor cells, taken 360 days after TCRalphabeta/CD19-depleted stem cell transplant. The source is a boy under three years old who had a stem cell transplant for acute myeloid leukemia, so the T cells may come from the graft donor.

Concerning this clonotype itself: The conserved final phenylalanine or tryptophan is absent from the CDR3, which likely points to a read error. This chain links TRBV29-1 with TRBJ1-1, with D possibly matching TRBD1 (5 bases). The CDR3 has 13 amino acids. The V end was cut by 5 bases, the J end by 4 bases, with 14 bases between. From germline, CDR1 is SQVTM and CDR2 ANQGSEA. CDR3 bases: TGCAGCGTTCGGGGGGGGATCGCCACTGAAGCTTTCTCT. Its translation: CSVRGGIATEAFS.

The chain couples TRBV20-1 to TRBJ2-1, with 15 bases that match TRBD2. This CDR3 comprises 16 residues. Germline CDR1 and CDR2: DFQATT and SNEGSKA (reference sequence). The V and J ends lost 7 bases and 2 bases, in that order; junction bases with no gene match: 6. CDR3: CSGTSGGAWTYNEQFF. The CDR3 region has the DNA TGCAGTGGGACTAGCGGGGGGGCCTGGACCTACAATGAGCAGTTCTTC.

This clonotype was seen at least ten times. CDR3 region: CSTKRGDKGTGELFF. CDR3 DNA: TGCAGTACCAAGAGAGGGGATAAAGGGACCGGGGAGCTGTTTTTT. The chain carries TRBV20-1 and TRBJ2-2; D may match TRBD1 or TRBD2 (5 bases each). V was pared by 8 bases and J by 5 bases, with 21 bases between. CDR1 and CDR2 (germline): DFQATT, SNEGSKA (reference sequence). The CDR3 runs to 15 residues.

The gene calls are TRBV4-3 and TRBJ2-7; tentatively, D is TRBD1 (5 bases). Trimming pared 0 bases from V and 1 base from J, leaving 22 bases between. Germline assignment: CDR1 LGHNA and CDR2 YSLEER. The CDR3 is 19 amino acids. The CDR3 sequence: CASSQDLGYGAGTSYEQYF. CDR3 coding DNA: TGCGCCAGCAGCCAAGATCTCGGTTATGGGGCAGGAACTTCCTACGAGCAGTACTTC.

This clonotype was recorded a few times. The rearrangement links TRBV5-1 to TRBJ2-5; D is uncertain. CDR3 size: 15 residues. The germline V gene encodes CDR1 SGHRS and CDR2 YFSETQ. V was cut by 5 bases and J by 5 bases, with 19 bases left in between. This chain's CDR3 is CASSSRLLDGETQYF. The CDR3 bases are TGCGCCAGCAGTTCGCGGTTGCTTGATGGGGAGACCCAGTACTTC.

The chain is built from TRBV9 and TRBJ2-6; tentative D call: TRBD2 (6 bases). The ends were cut back, 0 bases at V and 6 bases at J, with 13 bases in the middle. Germline loops: CDR1 SGDLS, CDR2 YYNGEE. The CDR3 is 16 amino acids. The CDR3 region has the DNA TGTGCCAGCAGCGTAGATGGAGGGATAGAGGCCAACGTCCTGACTTTC. Its protein is CASSVDGGIEANVLTF.

V usage is TRBV6-5 and J usage is TRBJ1-1; D is uncertain. CDR3 length: 14 amino acids. Trimming stripped 0 bases from V and 2 bases from J, with 7 bases between. CDR1 and CDR2 (germline): MNHEY, SVGAGI. The CDR3 DNA is TGTGCCAGCAGTTACTCTTTAGCCAACACTGAAGCTTTCTTT. Its translation: CASSYSLANTEAFF.